The rows below give T cell receptor beta chains drawn from one sample of a study of breast tumors, draining lymph nodes, adjacent tissues. Using its own MiXCR run on the multiplex PCR reads, TCRdb lists one record per CDR3 protein. This repertoire shows about 120,000 distinct CDR3 sequences, about 20% found once; its top ten account for over 3%. Sequenced sample: axillary lymph node tissue. The receptors come from a female donor with breast cancer. Some clones in this sample may be carry-over from other donors' samples. Both conserved end residues are part of each CDR3. The D gene is left open where the match is weak. Clone size is given for some rows only: seen once, a few or many times, or a class if the clone is expanded.

>TRBV5-6|-|many|13
CASRPLEGNEQFF
>TRBV15|TRBD1|many|17
CATSRDWTGASQETQYF
>TRBV20-1|TRBD1|many|14
CSAPRDRGQSGYTF
>TRBV24-1|TRBD1|many|16
CATSDLASTGVETQYF
>TRBV5-6|-|few|17
CASSPAREHSGANVLTF
>TRBV2|-|many|12
CASSRQTGELFF
>TRBV28|-|-|20
CASKHHRGIRVSSYNSPLHF
>TRBV29-1|TRBD1|many|15
CSVHPGTGVLDEQFF
>TRBV6-2/TRBV6-3|-|many|16
CASSTHRDWAYNEQFF
>TRBV5-1|-|-|16
CASSLVSGSSGNTIYF
>TRBV5-8|TRBD2|many|15
CASSPYQRGQETQYF
>TRBV4-1|-|many|15
CASSPTEGAIDTQYF
>TRBV30|-|many|12
CAWSQGGYEQYF
>TRBV5-4|TRBD1|many|15
CASSLRDRANSPLHF
>TRBV12-3/TRBV12-4|TRBD1|many|13
CASSLQGARELFF
>TRBV12-3/TRBV12-4|TRBD1|many|13
CASSLEGARGYTF